This T cell receptor (beta chain) stems from a study of T cells after posttransplantation cyclophosphamide. Notes on the study in general: Skin or GI-infiltrating T cells shared few TRB sequences with blood. After PTCy, TRB diversity resembled that of CNI/methotrexate controls. Later blood repertoires were often dominated by clones from the donor CD8+ memory compartment.

This clone showed up many times. Its antigen is not known. This table comes from immunoSEQ multiplex PCR, and its TCRdb copy is limited to in-frame clones, with some not included. Listed here are approximately 39,000 clones without any singletons, the top ten holding approximately 1.1%. The sequenced material came from PBMCs. This receptor was taken from a girl under 18 in good health, CMV-negative, and a related stem cell transplant donor.

The CDR3 bases are TGTGCTAGTGGTTGGGGGGGATCCACTGAAGCTTTCTTT. It translates to CASGWGGSTEAFF. V and J are TRBV12-5 and TRBJ1-1, with D perhaps matching TRBD1 (5 bases). The CDR3 loop spans 13 amino acids. Trimming removed 4 bases at V and 4 bases at J, with 10 bases between. Germline V CDR1 and CDR2: LGHNT, FRNRAP.